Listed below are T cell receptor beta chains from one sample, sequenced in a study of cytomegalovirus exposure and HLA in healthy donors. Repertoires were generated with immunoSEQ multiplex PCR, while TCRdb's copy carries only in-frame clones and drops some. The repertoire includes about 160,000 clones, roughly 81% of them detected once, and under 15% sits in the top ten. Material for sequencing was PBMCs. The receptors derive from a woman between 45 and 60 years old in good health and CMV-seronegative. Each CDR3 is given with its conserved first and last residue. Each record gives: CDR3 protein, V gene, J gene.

CDR3: CASSLEAGLETQYF
V: TRBV5-1
J: TRBJ2-5

CDR3: CASSPPLQGGGYTF
V: TRBV18
J: TRBJ1-2

CDR3: CASSYLDEQYF
V: TRBV7-9
J: TRBJ2-7

CDR3: CASSVAGGADTQYF
V: TRBV9
J: TRBJ2-3

CDR3: CASSLLDSTWYEQYF
V: TRBV28
J: TRBJ2-7

CDR3: CATSRGGRVTEAFF
V: TRBV19
J: TRBJ1-1

CDR3: CASSEGQMYEQYF
V: TRBV6-1
J: TRBJ2-7

CDR3: CASRPLAGYNEQFF
V: TRBV2
J: TRBJ2-1

CDR3: CASSLRGRGGDTRYF
V: TRBV28
J: TRBJ2-3

CDR3: CASSPVYRGHGYTF
V: TRBV6-7
J: TRBJ1-2

CDR3: CASRGTGGSGELFF
V: TRBV7-9
J: TRBJ2-2

CDR3: CASSHRGRDTEAFF
V: TRBV7-2
J: TRBJ1-1

CDR3: CASSQGASSTDTQYF
V: TRBV6-6
J: TRBJ2-3

CDR3: CASSILGGNEQFF
V: TRBV6-1
J: TRBJ2-1

CDR3: CASTPSMGASGAFF
V: TRBV25-1
J: TRBJ1-1

CDR3: CASSQNTGAQPQHF
V: TRBV7-2
J: TRBJ1-5

CDR3: CASSYKQGGTEAFF
V: TRBV6-6
J: TRBJ1-1

CDR3: CASSLSKGNRGAQPQHF
V: TRBV28
J: TRBJ1-5

CDR3: CASSGTGSIVGTGGAFF
V: TRBV6-1
J: TRBJ1-1

CDR3: CASSLDHQIRSSPLHF
V: TRBV11-2
J: TRBJ1-6

CDR3: CASSLEGQYSNQPQHF
V: TRBV5-4
J: TRBJ1-5

CDR3: CASSLDSSGNTIYF
V: TRBV7-2
J: TRBJ1-3

CDR3: CASTGGETQYF
V: TRBV2
J: TRBJ2-5

CDR3: CAWSYGWTTNEKLFF
V: TRBV30
J: TRBJ1-4

CDR3: CAWSSGIPEQYF
V: TRBV30
J: TRBJ2-7

CDR3: CASSVAGTGGNTEAFF
V: TRBV9
J: TRBJ1-1

CDR3: CAISNTGSNQPQHF
V: TRBV10-3
J: TRBJ1-5

CDR3: CASRPSGYSGANVLTF
V: TRBV13
J: TRBJ2-6

CDR3: CASSYYVGGSYEQYF
V: TRBV7-9
J: TRBJ2-7

CDR3: CASSFTQGANEQYF
V: TRBV7-2
J: TRBJ2-7

CDR3: CALKAGSWDTEAFF
V: TRBV2
J: TRBJ1-1

CDR3: CASSKDRGFYEQYF
V: TRBV5-5
J: TRBJ2-7

CDR3: CASSISSGLNPGNTIYF
V: TRBV19
J: TRBJ1-3

CDR3: CASTAGGTDTQYF
V: TRBV2
J: TRBJ2-3

CDR3: CASSPLQDGYTF
V: TRBV7-8
J: TRBJ1-2

CDR3: CASSIYPPPGQSTEAFF
V: TRBV19
J: TRBJ1-1

CDR3: CASSPPSGLTDTQYF
V: TRBV5-6
J: TRBJ2-3

CDR3: CAWSVLGSGRDTEAFF
V: TRBV30
J: TRBJ1-1

CDR3: CASSLQGANGYEQYF
V: TRBV7-2
J: TRBJ2-7

CDR3: CASSWTVQETQYF
V: TRBV28
J: TRBJ2-5

CDR3: CASSRSGARGNTIYF
V: TRBV5-4
J: TRBJ1-3

CDR3: CASSLSRTASYEQYF
V: TRBV7-9
J: TRBJ2-7

CDR3: CASSSVQGSEPQHF
V: TRBV5-8
J: TRBJ1-5

CDR3: CAWREGGPTGAFF
V: TRBV30
J: TRBJ1-1

CDR3: CASRQTEDSYEQYF
V: TRBV27
J: TRBJ2-7

CDR3: CASSTDEGLYEQYF
V: TRBV2
J: TRBJ2-7

CDR3: CASRAGGRHEQYF
V: TRBV19
J: TRBJ2-7

CDR3: CASSSPGRANTEAFF
V: TRBV7-2
J: TRBJ1-1

CDR3: CATSRDYGVGTNEKLFF
V: TRBV15
J: TRBJ1-4

CDR3: CASFSQGMGYGYTF
V: TRBV6-5
J: TRBJ1-2

CDR3: CASSPGQKNTEAFF
V: TRBV4-1
J: TRBJ1-1

CDR3: CASSLWQGSNEQFF
V: TRBV5-5
J: TRBJ2-1